The clone carrying this TCR beta chain was found many times. The data belong to a study of molecular identifiers for immune sequencing clone quantification. Sorting selected naive CD8 T cells with a CD8+CD4-CCR7+CD45RA+ phenotype. The CDR3 has 13 amino acids. Per the germline V gene, CDR1 is DFQATT and CDR2 is SNEGSKA (reference sequence). The V and J ends lost 4 bases and 2 bases respectively, with 10 bases between them. TCRdb processed the PCR reads anew with MiXCR; each CDR3 protein has one entry. The table has 490,000 or so distinct CDR3 sequences, 25% seen once. Source material: naive CD8+ T cells from blood, with Jurkat cell RNA spiked in. Subset in this sample: FACS-sorted CD8+CD4-CCR7+CD45RA+ naive T cells. This clonotype was sampled from a human donor in good health. Some libraries in this study had Jurkat cell RNA spiked in. The genes are TRBV20-1 and TRBJ2-3; D tentatively fits TRBD1 or TRBD2 (6 bases each). The CDR3 loop is CSAIGGDTDTQYF. For the CDR3, the DNA is TGCAGTGCTATCGGGGGCGACACAGATACGCAGTATTTT.